This entry describes one T cell receptor beta chain. Its target is not known. The CDR3 is 15 amino acids. Trimming removed 7 bases at V and 0 bases at J, with 15 bases between. Germline V gene data show CDR1 as MGHDK and CDR2 as SYGVNS. This entry comes from a study of cytomegalovirus exposure and HLA in healthy donors. Study-level information: Among the 300 to 450 genotyped donors, around 81% were placed in the Caucasian-associated ancestry cluster.

Both 60 Vbeta primers and 13 Jbeta primers went into the PCR. Sequencing used immunoSEQ multiplex PCR; TCRdb keeps in-frame clones, though not all of them. This sample's table reports 150,000 or so clones. Study-wide results and limits: The classifier, whose performance was assessed in both the original and validation cohorts, reportedly diagnosed cytomegalovirus status with high specificity and sensitivity.

Sequenced input: PBMCs. The TCR sequence derives from a woman between 50 and 59 years old in good health and CMV-seronegative. The chain employs TRBV25-1 and TRBJ1-1, with a possible D match to TRBD1 (6 bases). The CDR3 DNA reads as TGTGCCAGCACCGATGACAGGTCCGTGAACACTGAAGCTTTCTTT. This sequence encodes CASTDDRSVNTEAFF.